This TCR beta chain was captured in a study of human T cells and chemical hapten exposure. Germline V gene lookup returns CDR1 SNHLY and CDR2 FYNNEI. Trimming removed 2 bases at V and 8 bases at J, with 15 bases between. The CDR3 is 15 amino acids. Regarding time point: patch test 1, 2 weeks after DPC sensitization. Regarding treatment: therapeutic diphenylcyclopropenone sensitization with weekly scalp DPC. Total RNA was isolated from unfractionated whole blood. TCRdb passed the RACE reads through MiXCR, listing each CDR3 protein once. Found here are roughly 52,000 distinct CDR3 sequences, 8% to 13% of them singletons; the top ten hold about 1.7%. In its sample, this clonotype was seen many times.

This sequence was found in a woman aged 40 to 50 with alopecia areata. Some clones in this sample may be carry-over from other donors' samples. The chain couples TRBV2 to TRBJ1-4, with no clear D. The specimen was whole blood, collected in connection with sensitization to the hapten diphenylcyclopropenone (DPC). The chain's CDR3 is CASSEPGEWNEKLFF. DNA for the CDR3: TGTGCCAGCAGTGAACCGGGAGAATGGAACGAAAAACTGTTTTTT.